This passage covers 30 T cell receptor beta chains from one sample sequenced in a study of blood T cell repertoires in COVID-19. Generated by immunoSEQ multiplex PCR, the TCRdb table keeps only in-frame clones and is missing some. The repertoire includes over 200,000 clones, 85% to 90% of them detected once, and around 15% sits in the top ten. The sequenced sample was PBMCs or T cells enriched from blood (not recorded which). The source of these receptors is a young man who had recovered from COVID-19.

The V gene is TRBV14, the J gene TRBJ1-2; perhaps TRBD1 as D (6 bases). Germline V lookup: CDR1 SGHDN, CDR2 FVKESK. Trimming removed 1 base from V and 4 bases from J, with 10 bases in between. This CDR3 region has 14 residues. CDR3 residues: CASSQGTASYGYTF. The CDR3 coding sequence is TGTGCCAGCAGCCAAGGGACAGCTTCCTATGGCTACACCTTC.

The chain combines TRBV7-3 with TRBJ2-5; the match to TRBD1 covers 12 bases. The J segment lost 5 bases and the V segment lost 4 bases, leaving 5 bases of the junction unmatched. This CDR3 region has 15 residues. The V gene's germline CDR1 is SGHTA and CDR2 FQGTGA. CDR3 in amino acids: CASSSGTGGLETQYF. The CDR3 nucleotides read TGTGCCAGCAGCTCGGGGACAGGGGGCCTGGAGACCCAGTACTTC.

The chain uses TRBV6-1 and TRBJ2-5, with D possibly matching TRBD2 (6 bases). V lost 1 base and J lost 2, with 11 bases in between. The length of the CDR3 is 15 residues. The germline CDR1 and CDR2 sequences are MNHNS and SASEGT. The CDR3 DNA reads TGTGCCAGCAGTGAAGTCCCGGGACTGCAAGAGACCCAGTACTTC. The encoded protein is CASSEVPGLQETQYF.

This clone was counted once. This rearrangement joins TRBV27 to TRBJ2-7, with 8 nucleotides matching TRBD1. V lost 5 bases and J lost 5; bases outside the gene matches: 5. The germline CDR1 and CDR2 sequences are MNHEY and SMNVEV (reference sequence). The CDR3 runs to 13 residues. CDR3 in DNA: TGTGCCAGCAGTCGGACAGGGTCGGACGAGCAGTACTTC. It specifies CASSRTGSDEQYF.

The J gene is TRBJ1-1, the V gene TRBV5-1, with 8 nucleotides matching TRBD1. The CDR3 contains 15 residues. J was trimmed by 5 bases and V by 4 bases; bases with no gene match: 10. The V gene's germline CDR1 is SGHRS and CDR2 YFSETQ. DNA of the CDR3: TGCGCCAGCAGCACCATACAGGGGGAAGGGACTGAAGCTTTCTTT. It encodes CASSTIQGEGTEAFF. Combining the CDR3 with reference TRBV5-1 and TRBJ1-1 gives the whole variable domain KAGVTQTPRYLIKTRGQQVTLSCSPISGHRSVSWYQQTPGQGLQFLFEYFSETQRNKGNFPGRFSGRQFSNSRSEMNVSTLELGDSALYLCASSTIQGEGTEAFFGQGTRLTVV.

The chain employs TRBV5-6 and TRBJ1-2; D unresolved. Trimming pared 3 bases from V and 4 bases from J, leaving 13 bases between. This CDR3 spans 14 amino acids. In germline, CDR1 is SGHDT, CDR2 YYEEEE. DNA for the CDR3: TGTGCCAGCAGCTCCCTTGGCGGTGGCTATGGCTACACCTTC. It translates to CASSSLGGGYGYTF.

This clone appeared a few times. This sequence joins TRBV6-1 and TRBJ2-7, with a tentative D call TRBD2 (5 bases). This CDR3 is built from 16 residues. Germline V lookup: CDR1 MNHNS, CDR2 SASEGT. Trimming removed 2 bases from V and 9 bases from J, with 23 bases in between. The CDR3 reads CASSETGFSSHDGQYF. The CDR3 nucleotides read TGTGCCAGCAGTGAAACGGGGTTTAGTTCTCATGACGGGCAGTACTTC.

The rearrangement uses TRBV5-1 and TRBJ1-6; TRBD1 matches at 8 bases. This CDR3 has 17 residues. Losses at the gene ends were 4 bases for V and 6 bases for J; bases not matched to a gene: 12. Germline-derived CDR1 and CDR2 are SGHRS and YFSETQ. The CDR3 DNA is TGCGCCAGCAGCCCGAGACAGGGGCTGGAAGGTAATTCACCCCTCCACTTT. The encoded protein is CASSPRQGLEGNSPLHF. The variable domain in full, completed from reference TRBV5-1 and TRBJ1-6, reads KAGVTQTPRYLIKTRGQQVTLSCSPISGHRSVSWYQQTPGQGLQFLFEYFSETQRNKGNFPGRFSGRQFSNSRSEMNVSTLELGDSALYLCASSPRQGLEGNSPLHFGNGTRLTVT.

The chain is built from TRBV3-1 (or the pseudogene TRBV3-2) and TRBJ1-6; D ambiguous. Trimming took off 0 bases at V and 7 bases at J, with 10 bases between the two ends. This CDR3 is 15 amino acids long. Germline V gives CDR1 LGHDT, CDR2 YNNKEL (reference sequence). The CDR3 sequence: CASSQDPGGNSPLHF. CDR3 DNA: TGTGCCAGCAGCCAAGATCCGGGAGGGAATTCACCCCTCCACTTT.

This clone was counted between two and nine times. The chain is built from TRBV11-2 and TRBJ2-7; 7 nucleotides agree with TRBD1. The germline V gene has CDR1 SGHAT and CDR2 FQNNGV. CDR3 length: 15 amino acids. The V and J ends lost 6 bases and 6 bases, in that order; junction bases with no gene match: 14. The CDR3 sequence is CASRSSGTDAREQYF. DNA for the CDR3: TGTGCCAGCAGGTCATCCGGGACAGATGCCCGCGAGCAGTACTTC. The entire variable domain, with the rest obtained from reference TRBV11-2 and TRBJ2-7, is as follows: EAGVAQSPRYKIIEKRQSVAFWCNPISGHATLYWYQQILGQGPKLLIQFQNNGVVDDSQLPKDRFSAERLKGVDSTLKIQPAKLEDSAVYLCASRSSGTDAREQYFGPGTRLTVT.

The table lists this clone with many counts. Additional DNA sequences in this sample encode the identical CDR3. CDR3 coding DNA: TGTGCCACCAGCAGAGATCCCGGGGGGAATCAGCCCCAGCATTTT. Encoded protein: CATSRDPGGNQPQHF. This chain links TRBV15 with TRBJ1-5; D is possibly TRBD1 (5 bases). The CDR3 consists of 15 residues. Germline CDR1 LNHNV, CDR2 YYDKDF (reference sequence). V lost 0 bases and J 4 bases, leaving 10 bases between the germline ends.

V and J are TRBV19 and TRBJ1-4, with TRBD1 matching 9 bases. The CDR3 sequence is 14 residues long. V lost 11 bases and J lost 6; bases outside the gene matches: 10. Germline V gene data show CDR1 as LNHDA and CDR2 as SQIVND (reference sequence). The CDR3 loop is CALRDRDRHEKLFF. DNA for the CDR3: TGTGCCCTACGGGACAGGGATCGGCATGAAAAACTGTTTTTT.

This clone was seen just once. V and J are TRBV5-4 and TRBJ2-5; TRBD2 matches 11 bases. CDR3 length equals 15 residues. Germline CDR1 reads SGHNT; CDR2 reads YYREEE (reference sequence). The ends lost 4 bases at V and 2 bases at J; junction bases unmatched: 4. This CDR3 is CASSAASGGQETQYF. The CDR3 coding sequence is TGTGCCAGCAGCGCTGCTAGCGGGGGGCAAGAGACCCAGTACTTC.

The J gene is TRBJ2-7, the V gene TRBV6-5, with 11 bases that match TRBD2. The CDR3 extends over 15 amino acids. Germline CDR1 reads MNHEY; CDR2 reads SVGAGI. The V segment lost 6 bases and the J segment 4 bases; nucleotides outside the gene matches: 8. CDR3 sequence reads: CASRPTLAGVYEQYF. The CDR3, as DNA: TGTGCCAGCAGGCCTACACTAGCGGGGGTTTACGAGCAGTACTTC.

This chain connects TRBV4-1 to TRBJ2-2; D is possibly TRBD2 (6 bases). Germline lookup yields CDR1 MGHRA and CDR2 YSYEKL. This CDR3 region has 15 residues. Trimming left V 0 bases short and J 7 bases short, with 12 bases between. In DNA, the CDR3 is TGCGCCAGCAGCCAAGAAATTCGGGGACTCGGGGAGCTGTTTTTT. Translated: CASSQEIRGLGELFF.

The chain has TRBV11-3 and TRBJ2-2; tentatively, D is TRBD1 (6 bases). Germline CDR1 SGHNT, CDR2 YENEEA. The germline V and J ends were trimmed by 6 bases and 3 bases, with 11 bases remaining between them. This CDR3 region has 14 residues. CDR3 nucleotide sequence: TGTGCCAGCAGATCTGGACAGCACACCGGGGAGCTGTTTTTT. This encodes CASRSGQHTGELFF.

The chain has TRBV30 and TRBJ1-4; no clear D. CDR1 and CDR2 (germline): GTSNPN, SVGIG (reference sequence). Trimming took off 3 bases at V and 5 bases at J, with 25 bases between the two ends. This CDR3 comprises 18 residues. The CDR3 coding sequence is TGTGCCTGGAGCCCCCGAGGCCGCGGAATCGGGATGAATGAAAAACTGTTTTTT. This codes for CAWSPRGRGIGMNEKLFF.

The chain recombines TRBV11-2 with TRBJ2-1, with D possibly TRBD1 on 5 matching bases. V dropped 4 bases and J dropped 2 bases, with 9 bases sitting between them. Germline-derived CDR1 and CDR2 are SGHAT and FQNNGV. CDR3 length: 14 amino acids. CDR3 coding DNA: TGTGCCAGCAGCTCTGACAGAGCCTACAATGAGCAGTTCTTC. Protein product: CASSSDRAYNEQFF.

The chain employs TRBV28 and TRBJ2-1; no clear D gene. Germline-derived CDR1 and CDR2 are MDHEN and SYDVKM. The CDR3 spans 15 residues. Trimming took 6 bases from V and 0 from J, leaving 12 bases between them. CDR3 protein: CASRSPASSYNEQFF. The DNA of the CDR3 is TGTGCCAGCAGGTCACCTGCGAGCTCCTACAATGAGCAGTTCTTC.

V and J are TRBV3-1 (or the pseudogene TRBV3-2) and TRBJ2-1, with D perhaps TRBD2 (5 bases). V lost 0 bases and J lost 6, with 18 bases in between. CDR3 length equals 17 residues. Germline-derived CDR1 and CDR2 are LGHDT and YNNKEL (reference sequence). The CDR3 reads CASSQDLSLGGSNEQFF. CDR3 in DNA: TGTGCCAGCAGCCAAGATCTATCCCTAGGTGGGAGCAATGAGCAGTTCTTC.

This clone was seen a handful of times. J is TRBJ1-4 and V is TRBV27; D is ambiguous. Germline V gene lookup returns CDR1 MNHEY and CDR2 SMNVEV (reference sequence). Trimming left V 9 bases short and J 8 bases short, with 22 bases between. This CDR3 is built from 15 residues. The CDR3 DNA reads TGTGCCAGTCGCGAAACCCGGGGTAATTTGGAAAAACTGTTTTTT. Its translation: CASRETRGNLEKLFF.

The chain is built from TRBV29-1 and TRBJ2-1; D gene ambiguous. The CDR3 spans 11 residues. Trimming cost V 7 bases and J 1 base, with 5 bases left between them. Germline V gives CDR1 SQVTM, CDR2 ANQGSEA. CDR3 in amino acids: CSGLSYNEQFF. The CDR3 DNA reads TGCAGCGGTCTATCCTACAATGAGCAGTTCTTC.

A few counts support this clone. The chain recombines TRBV29-1 with TRBJ1-1, with D possibly matching TRBD1 (6 bases). Trimming removed 4 bases from V and 3 bases from J, with 9 bases in between. The CDR3 has 12 amino acids. Germline assignment: CDR1 SQVTM and CDR2 ANQGSEA. CDR3 bases: TGCAGCGTTGGACAGGTCCACACTGAAGCTTTCTTT. Protein sequence: CSVGQVHTEAFF.

The rearrangement links TRBV30 to TRBJ2-1; 13 positions agree with TRBD2. This CDR3 has 14 amino acids. CDR1 GTSNPN and CDR2 SVGIG come from the germline V gene (reference sequence). V dropped 3 bases and J dropped 9; count of bases not matched to a gene: 5. This chain's CDR3 is CAWRLAGGHGEQFF. Here the CDR3 DNA reads TGTGCCTGGAGACTAGCGGGGGGGCATGGTGAGCAGTTCTTC.

This chain uses TRBV10-2 with TRBJ2-7; TRBD2 agrees at 10 bases. In germline, CDR1 is WSHSY, CDR2 SAAADI. J was trimmed by 2 bases and V by 2 bases; bases with no gene match: 0. The CDR3 totals 14 residues. The CDR3 loop is CASSETSGTYEQYF. CDR3 coding DNA: TGCGCCAGCAGTGAGACTAGCGGGACCTACGAGCAGTACTTC.

The V gene is TRBV2, the J gene TRBJ1-5; maybe TRBD1 (6 bases). The V end was cut by 6 bases, the J end by 11 bases, with 11 bases between. Germline CDR1 and CDR2: SNHLY and FYNNEI. The CDR3 has 11 residues. The CDR3 DNA is TGTGCCAGCAGGGACAGCGCGTCCCAGCATTTT. Its translation is CASRDSASQHF.

This rearrangement joins TRBV19 to TRBJ2-1; 11 bases match TRBD2. The CDR3 runs to 14 residues. V shed 7 bases, J shed 7 bases, and the junction held 6 bases outside the gene matches. Germline V lookup: CDR1 LNHDA, CDR2 SQIVND (reference sequence). CDR3 protein: CASTEGLAENEQFF. DNA of the CDR3: TGTGCCAGTACGGAGGGACTAGCGGAAAATGAGCAGTTCTTC.

This clone was seen a single time. The genes are TRBV5-1 and TRBJ2-7, with a tentative D call TRBD2 (6 bases). Trimming stripped 5 bases from V and 7 bases from J, with 19 bases between. CDR1 is SGHRS and CDR2 is YFSETQ in the germline V gene. The CDR3 runs to 14 residues. The CDR3 region is CASRLRDSTGEQYF. CDR3 nucleotides: TGCGCCAGCAGGCTGAGGGACTCCACGGGTGAGCAGTACTTC.

This chain links TRBV27 with TRBJ1-2, with a possible D match to TRBD1 (6 bases). V was clipped by 3 bases and J by 4 bases, with 9 bases between them. In germline, CDR1 is MNHEY, CDR2 SMNVEV (reference sequence). This CDR3 is 13 amino acids long. The CDR3 spells CASSFVRGYGYTF. CDR3 in DNA: TGTGCCAGCAGTTTCGTCAGGGGCTATGGCTACACCTTC.

The genes are TRBV5-1 and TRBJ2-1; weak D call: TRBD2 (6 bases). CDR1 is SGHRS and CDR2 is YFSETQ in the germline V gene. The CDR3 extends over 17 amino acids. The germline V and J ends were trimmed by 4 bases and 6 bases, with 23 bases remaining between them. The CDR3 nucleotides are TGCGCCAGCAGCGCGGTCGGGGGAGGCTCACTGGGCAATGAGCAGTTCTTC. Translation gives CASSAVGGGSLGNEQFF.